A single count supports the clone carrying this T cell receptor beta chain. Its specificity is unknown. The sample belongs to a study of T cell responses to AZD1222 COVID-19 vaccine. Overall study: Pooling was applied to second doses at about 4 or about 12 weeks.

General study findings and limits: CD4 TCRs associated with vaccination spanned spike, dominating at 160-218 and 743-854. Clonal diversity was possibly underestimated; the donors were predominantly white British and more often female. Two AZD1222 doses significantly raised spike-specific TCR breadth and depth over controls.

Profiling relied on immunoSEQ multiplex PCR, and the TCRdb table lists in-frame clones only, not all of them. The data show some 110,000 clones, approximately 83% seen once. The starting material was peripheral blood, obtained on day 0 of AZD1222 vaccination. This receptor was taken from an adult in good health.

For the CDR3, the DNA is TGCAGTGTCCAGGGGCTGGAGACCCAGTACTTC. Its protein is CSVQGLETQYF. The V gene is TRBV20-1, the J gene TRBJ2-5; D possibly corresponds to TRBD1 (6 bases). Germline V CDR1 and CDR2: DFQATT, SNEGSKA (reference sequence). Between the trimmed V and J ends, which lost 7 bases and 5 bases, there was a span of 11 bases. The CDR3 covers 11 residues.